This T cell receptor beta chain was sequenced in a study of blood T cell repertoires in COVID-19. At the level of the study: Collection of acute and convalescent COVID-19 samples took place in the United States, Italy and Spain. In each case, the material was cDNA or gDNA derived from T cells, B-cell-depleted T cells, or PBMCs.

Germline V lookup: CDR1 SGHNT, CDR2 YYREEE (reference sequence). Trimming removed 3 bases from V and 0 bases from J; junction bases left unmatched: 8. This CDR3 is built from 17 residues. Authors' methods: Reference gene primer amplification yielded estimated nucleated cell counts. Sequencing was performed with immunoSEQ multiplex PCR; in TCRdb, only in-frame clones are kept and a portion is missing. V, J and clone size reflect that table, while D and trimming were determined from the DNA. The sample shows around 230,000 clones, roughly 80% of them seen only once. This chain uses TRBV5-4 with TRBJ1-4, with 7 nucleotides matching TRBD1. The sequenced sample consisted of peripheral blood. The clonotype originates from a woman of 80 years or more with acute or convalescent COVID-19. CDR3 bases: TGTGCCAGCAGCTCGAAAGGACAGGCTGCAACTAATGAAAAACTGTTTTTT. It specifies CASSSKGQAATNEKLFF.